This TCR beta chain was captured in a study of OX40 agonist ivuxolimab in advanced cancers. In the study overall: Averaging 60 years in age, with a range of about 23 to 90, the cohort was 82.7% male.

Germline CDR1 and CDR2: SGHTA and FQGNSA. Germline trimming cut 4 bases from V and 5 bases from J; bases unmatched to any gene: 5. The CDR3 has 15 amino acids. Study results and caveats: Averaged across samples, CD8+ T cells carried more expanded clones than CD4+ did.

Data came from immunoSEQ multiplex PCR; TCRdb stores just in-frame clones and leaves some out. The data contain some 49,000 clones, roughly 85% of them singletons. Regarding this clone: Antigen specificity is unknown.

The origin of this receptor is an adult with an advanced solid tumor such as melanoma, head and neck, liver or kidney cancer. The rearrangement joins TRBV7-2 to TRBJ1-6; 7 positions match TRBD1. The sequencing used CD4+ or CD8+ T cells sorted from blood, collected in a trial of the OX40 agonist ivuxolimab. CDR3 DNA: TGTGCCAGCAGCTCGACAGGGACAGATAATTCACCCCTCCACTTT. It translates to CASSSTGTDNSPLHF.